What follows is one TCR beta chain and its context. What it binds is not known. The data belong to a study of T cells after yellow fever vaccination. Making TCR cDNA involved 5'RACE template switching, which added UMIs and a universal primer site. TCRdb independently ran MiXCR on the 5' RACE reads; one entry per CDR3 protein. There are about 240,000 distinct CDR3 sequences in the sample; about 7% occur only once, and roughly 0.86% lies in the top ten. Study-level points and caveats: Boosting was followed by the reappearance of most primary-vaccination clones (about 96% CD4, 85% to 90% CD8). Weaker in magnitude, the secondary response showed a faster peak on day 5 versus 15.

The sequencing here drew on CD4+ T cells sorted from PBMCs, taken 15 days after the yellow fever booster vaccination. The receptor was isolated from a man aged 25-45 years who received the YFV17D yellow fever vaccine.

The CDR3 bases are TGCAGTGCTAGAAGATCGGGTTCCTCCCAAGAGACCCAGTACTTC. It translates to CSARRSGSSQETQYF. The V and J genes are TRBV20-1 and TRBJ2-5, with D hard to call. The CDR3 sequence is 15 residues long. V lost 2 bases and J 1 base, leaving 14 bases between the germline ends. Germline V gene lookup returns CDR1 DFQATT and CDR2 SNEGSKA (reference sequence).